Given below is one T cell receptor (beta chain) in context. Its target is not known. Germline CDR1 is SEHNR and CDR2 is FQNEAQ (reference sequence). The CDR3 totals 13 residues. V lost 7 bases to trimming and J lost 2 bases, with 12 bases between them. The data originate from a study of Graves' ophthalmopathy and Graves' hyperthyroidism. Broader study findings: An approximately 80% specificity and about 90% sensitivity were achieved by a 13-signature model that separated ophthalmopathy from stable hyperthyroidism. Blood was where most expanded thyroid clonotypes above 0.001 frequency also turned up.

As diagnostic evidence, clinical symptoms, serum thyroxine, TRAb, thyroid ultrasound and orbital computed tomography were relied upon. PBMCs were obtained from 8 to 10 ml of fresh peripheral blood. RNA transcripts were the template, and TCR beta CDR3 regions were amplified from them. HTBI primers were employed in first-round RT-PCR, then a second-round multiplex PCR followed. A single record per CDR3 protein comes from TCRdb applying MiXCR to the multiplex PCR reads. Of 600,000 to 700,000 distinct CDR3 sequences in the sample, roughly 39% were seen once. This sequence was found in an adult man with Graves' ophthalmopathy. The V and J genes are TRBV7-9 and TRBJ2-7; D perhaps matches TRBD2 (5 bases). The sample consisted of peripheral blood. CDR3 DNA: TGTGCCAGCATCAGGACGGGAACCTACGAGCAGTACTTC. As protein: CASIRTGTYEQYF.